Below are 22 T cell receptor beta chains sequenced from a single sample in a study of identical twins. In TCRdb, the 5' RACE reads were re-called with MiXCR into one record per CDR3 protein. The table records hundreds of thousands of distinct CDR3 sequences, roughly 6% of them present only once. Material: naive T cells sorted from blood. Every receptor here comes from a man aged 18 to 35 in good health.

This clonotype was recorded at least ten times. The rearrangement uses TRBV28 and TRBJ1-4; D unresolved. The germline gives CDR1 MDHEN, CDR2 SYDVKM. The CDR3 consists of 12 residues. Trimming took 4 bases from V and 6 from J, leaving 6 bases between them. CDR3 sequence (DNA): TGTGCCAGCAGTTCAATAGATGAAAAACTGTTTTTT. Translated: CASSSIDEKLFF.

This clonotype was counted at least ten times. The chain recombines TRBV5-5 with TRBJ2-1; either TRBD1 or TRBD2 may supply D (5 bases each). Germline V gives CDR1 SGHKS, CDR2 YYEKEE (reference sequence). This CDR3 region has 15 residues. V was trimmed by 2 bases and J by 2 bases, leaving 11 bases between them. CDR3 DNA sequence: TGTGCCAGCAGCTTCCTTCTGGGGGCCTACAATGAGCAGTTCTTC. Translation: CASSFLLGAYNEQFF.

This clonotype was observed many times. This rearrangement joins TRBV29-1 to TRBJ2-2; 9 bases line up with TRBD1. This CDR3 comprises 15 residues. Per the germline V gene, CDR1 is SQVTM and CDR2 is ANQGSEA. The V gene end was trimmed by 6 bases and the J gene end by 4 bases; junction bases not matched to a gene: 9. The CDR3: CSVFLGTGITGELFF. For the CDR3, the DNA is TGCAGCGTATTCCTCGGGACAGGGATCACCGGGGAGCTGTTTTTT.

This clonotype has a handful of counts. This CDR3 reads CASSEAPGGPGGELFF. CDR3 in DNA: TGTGCCAGCAGTGAAGCACCGGGAGGGCCGGGCGGGGAGCTGTTTTTT. The V and J genes are TRBV2 and TRBJ2-2; 8 nucleotides agree with TRBD2. The V gene end was trimmed by 0 bases and the J gene end by 7 bases; junction bases not matched to a gene: 7. The CDR3 length is 16 residues. Germline CDR1 SNHLY, CDR2 FYNNEI.

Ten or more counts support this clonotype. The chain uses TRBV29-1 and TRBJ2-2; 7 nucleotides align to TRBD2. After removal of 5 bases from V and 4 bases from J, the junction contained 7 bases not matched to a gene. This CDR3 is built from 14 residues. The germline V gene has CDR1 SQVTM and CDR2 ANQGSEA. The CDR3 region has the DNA TGCAGCGTTTGGCTAGCGGAGCTCACCGGGGAGCTGTTTTTT. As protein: CSVWLAELTGELFF.

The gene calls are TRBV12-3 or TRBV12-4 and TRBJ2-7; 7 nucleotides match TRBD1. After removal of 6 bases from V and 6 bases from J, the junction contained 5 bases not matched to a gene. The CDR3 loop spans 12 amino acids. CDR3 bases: TGTGCCAGCAGCCTACAGGGGCGCGAGCAGTACTTC. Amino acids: CASSLQGREQYF.

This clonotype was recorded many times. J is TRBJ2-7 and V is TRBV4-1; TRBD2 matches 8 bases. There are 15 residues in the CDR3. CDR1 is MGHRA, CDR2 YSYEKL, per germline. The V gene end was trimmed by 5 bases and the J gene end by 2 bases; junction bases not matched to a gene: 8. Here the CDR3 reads CASSVGLAAPYEQYV. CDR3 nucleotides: TGCGCCAGCAGCGTTGGACTAGCCGCCCCCTACGAGCAGTACGTC.

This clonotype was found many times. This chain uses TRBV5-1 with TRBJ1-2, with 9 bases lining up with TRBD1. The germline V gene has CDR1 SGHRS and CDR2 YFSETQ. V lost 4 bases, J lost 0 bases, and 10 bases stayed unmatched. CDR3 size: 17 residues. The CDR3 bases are TGCGCCAGCAGCCCGGGACAGGGTAATAGGGCTAACTATGGCTACACCTTC. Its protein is CASSPGQGNRANYGYTF.

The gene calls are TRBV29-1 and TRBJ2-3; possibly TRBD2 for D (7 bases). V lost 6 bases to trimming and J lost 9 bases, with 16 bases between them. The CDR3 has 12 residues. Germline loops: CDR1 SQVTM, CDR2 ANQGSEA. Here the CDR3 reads CSVKREGGTQYF. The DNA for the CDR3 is TGCAGCGTAAAGCGGGAAGGGGGGACGCAGTATTTT.

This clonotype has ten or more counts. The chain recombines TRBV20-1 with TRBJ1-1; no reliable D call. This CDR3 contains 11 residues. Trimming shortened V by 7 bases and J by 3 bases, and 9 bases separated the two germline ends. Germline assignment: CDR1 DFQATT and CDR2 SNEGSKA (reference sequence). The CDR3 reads CSGKRDTEAFF. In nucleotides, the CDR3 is TGCAGTGGGAAACGGGACACTGAAGCTTTCTTT.

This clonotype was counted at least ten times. The CDR3 region is CSAIDSFTGELFF. In DNA, the CDR3 is TGCAGCGCCATTGACAGTTTCACCGGGGAGCTGTTTTTT. J is TRBJ2-2 and V is TRBV29-1; weak D call: TRBD1 (5 bases). The CDR3 spans 13 residues. The germline V and J ends were trimmed by 7 bases and 4 bases, with 13 bases remaining between them. From germline, CDR1 is SQVTM and CDR2 ANQGSEA.

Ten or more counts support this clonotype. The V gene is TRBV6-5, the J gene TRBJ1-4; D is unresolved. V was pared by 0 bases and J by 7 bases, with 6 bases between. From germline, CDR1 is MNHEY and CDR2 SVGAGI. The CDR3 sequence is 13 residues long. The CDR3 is CASSYSRVEKLFF. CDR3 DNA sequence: TGTGCCAGCAGTTACTCGAGGGTTGAAAAACTGTTTTTT.

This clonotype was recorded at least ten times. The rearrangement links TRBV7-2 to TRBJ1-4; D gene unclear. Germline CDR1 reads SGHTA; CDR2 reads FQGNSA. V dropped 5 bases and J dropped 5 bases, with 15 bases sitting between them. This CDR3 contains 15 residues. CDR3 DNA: TGTGCCAGCAGCCCCGGGTCAACTCTCAATGAAAAACTGTTTTTT. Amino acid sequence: CASSPGSTLNEKLFF.

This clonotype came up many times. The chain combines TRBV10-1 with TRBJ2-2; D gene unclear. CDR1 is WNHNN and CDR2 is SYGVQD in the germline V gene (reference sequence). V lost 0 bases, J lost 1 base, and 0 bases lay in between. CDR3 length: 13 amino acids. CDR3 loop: CASSESNTGELFF. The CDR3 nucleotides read TGCGCCAGCAGTGAGTCGAACACCGGGGAGCTGTTTTTT.

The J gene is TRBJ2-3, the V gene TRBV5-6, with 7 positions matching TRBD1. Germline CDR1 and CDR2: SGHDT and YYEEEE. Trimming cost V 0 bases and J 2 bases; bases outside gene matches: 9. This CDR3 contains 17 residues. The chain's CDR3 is CASSLAGDSSITDTQYF. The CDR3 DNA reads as TGTGCCAGCAGCTTGGCCGGGGACAGCAGTATCACAGATACGCAGTATTTT.

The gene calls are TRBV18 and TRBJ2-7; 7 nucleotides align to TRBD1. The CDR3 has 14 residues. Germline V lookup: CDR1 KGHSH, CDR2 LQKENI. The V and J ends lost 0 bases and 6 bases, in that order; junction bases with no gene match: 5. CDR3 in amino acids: CASSPPTGSGEQYV. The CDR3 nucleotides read TGTGCCAGCTCACCACCGACAGGGTCGGGCGAGCAGTACGTC.

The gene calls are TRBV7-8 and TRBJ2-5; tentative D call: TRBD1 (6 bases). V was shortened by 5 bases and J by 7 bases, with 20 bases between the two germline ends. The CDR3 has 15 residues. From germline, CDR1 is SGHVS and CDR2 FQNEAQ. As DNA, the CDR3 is TGTGCCAGCAGCCTGACCAGGACACCCAGGGGGACCCAGTACTTC. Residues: CASSLTRTPRGTQYF. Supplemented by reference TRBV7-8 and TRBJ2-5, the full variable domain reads GAGVSQSPRYKVAKRGQDVALRCDPISGHVSLFWYQQALGQGPEFLTYFQNEAQLDKSGLPSDRFFAERPEGSVSTLKIQRTQQEDSAVYLCASSLTRTPRGTQYFGPGTRLLVL.

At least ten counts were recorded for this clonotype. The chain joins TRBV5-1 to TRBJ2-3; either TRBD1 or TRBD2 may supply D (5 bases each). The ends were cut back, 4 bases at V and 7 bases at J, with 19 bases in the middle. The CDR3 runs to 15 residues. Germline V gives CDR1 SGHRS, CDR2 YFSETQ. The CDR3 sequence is CASSPGTKLLNTQYF. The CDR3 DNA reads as TGCGCCAGCAGCCCCGGGACCAAGCTCCTGAATACGCAGTATTTT.

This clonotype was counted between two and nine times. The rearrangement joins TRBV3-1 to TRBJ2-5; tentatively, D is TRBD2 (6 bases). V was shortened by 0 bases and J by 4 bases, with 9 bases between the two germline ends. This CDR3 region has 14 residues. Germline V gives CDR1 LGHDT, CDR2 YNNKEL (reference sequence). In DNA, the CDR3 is TGTGCCAGCAGCCAAGAAGGAGCGGGAGAGACCCAGTACTTC. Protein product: CASSQEGAGETQYF.

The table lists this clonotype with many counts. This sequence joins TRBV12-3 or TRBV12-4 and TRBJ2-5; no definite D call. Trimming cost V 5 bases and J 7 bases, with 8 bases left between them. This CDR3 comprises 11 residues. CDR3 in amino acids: CASSAEGTQYF. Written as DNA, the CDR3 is TGTGCCAGCAGTGCTGAAGGGACCCAGTACTTC.

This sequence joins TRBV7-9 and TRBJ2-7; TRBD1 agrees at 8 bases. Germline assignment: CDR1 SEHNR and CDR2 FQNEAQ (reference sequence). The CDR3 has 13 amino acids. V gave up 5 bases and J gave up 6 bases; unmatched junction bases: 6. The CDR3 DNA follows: TGTGCCAGCAGCCCCCGACAGGGGCTCGAGCAGTACTTC. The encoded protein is CASSPRQGLEQYF.

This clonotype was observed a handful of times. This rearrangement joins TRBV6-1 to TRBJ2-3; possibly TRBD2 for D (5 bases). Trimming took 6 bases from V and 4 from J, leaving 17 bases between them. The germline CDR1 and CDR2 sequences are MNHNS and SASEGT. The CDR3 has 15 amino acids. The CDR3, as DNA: TGTGCCAGCAGGGGTCGTGATAGAGGGTCAGATACGCAGTATTTT. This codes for CASRGRDRGSDTQYF.